This TCR beta chain was observed in a study of identical twins. Study results and caveats: For monozygotic twins, models underestimated out-of-frame TCR alpha sharing. Zero-insertion results could be subject to partial confounding by invariant MAIT and iNKT cells.

In this sample, this clonotype turned up a few times. Its cognate antigen is unknown. CDR1 and CDR2 from the germline V gene are SGHAT and FQNNGV. The CDR3 is 17 amino acids. V dropped 2 bases and J dropped 0 bases, with 14 bases sitting between them. The donor group consisted entirely of healthy Caucasians. TCRdb re-called the 5' RACE reads with MiXCR, one entry per CDR3 protein. The sample lists about 550,000 distinct CDR3 sequences, around 20% occurring once. This same sample was also part of a study on yellow fever vaccine responses in identical twins.

V usage is TRBV11-2 and J usage is TRBJ2-1; D is ambiguous. Material for sequencing was CD4+ T cells sorted from blood. This clonotype originated in a woman in her late teens or twenties in good health. In nucleotides, the CDR3 is TGTGCCAGCAGCTTATTATTTGCGGCCAGCTCCTACAATGAGCAGTTCTTC. As protein: CASSLLFAASSYNEQFF.